This is a list of T cell receptor beta chains from one sample in a study of control samples from healthy donors and cancer patients. The assay was immunoSEQ multiplex PCR, and TCRdb's table has in-frame clones only and misses some. The sample lists approximately 97,000 clones, approximately 86% occurring once. The source material was blood. These receptors all come from a man aged 30-40 years in good health. CDR3s include the opening cysteine and the closing phenylalanine or tryptophan. Fields, in order: clone size, D gene, V gene, J gene, CDR3 DNA, CDR3 protein. D genes are given only for firm matches. Clone size, where shown, is once, few, many, or a class for clones that have expanded.

>.|.|TRBV19|TRBJ2-5
TGTGCCAGTAGTATAGACCGCCTCCAGGGTGGGGAGACCCAGTACTTC
CASSIDRLQGGETQYF
>.|.|TRBV7-6|TRBJ2-3
TGTGCCAGCAGCCCCACCGTTTTCTCGGGATCCACAGATACGCAGTATTTT
CASSPTVFSGSTDTQYF
>.|TRBD1|TRBV5-1|TRBJ1-2
TGCGCCAGCAGCTTGGCAGGACAGGGGGCGTCTGGCTACACCTTC
CASSLAGQGASGYTF
>.|.|TRBV7-9|TRBJ2-2
TGTGCCAGCAGTCTTACAGGAGTCGGCACCGGGGAGCTGTTTTTT
CASSLTGVGTGELFF
>.|TRBD2|TRBV29-1|TRBJ2-1
TGCAGCGTGAAAACTAGCGGCTCCTACAATGAGCAGTTCTTC
CSVKTSGSYNEQFF
>.|TRBD2|TRBV18|TRBJ2-1
TGTGCCAGCTCACCGCCCGGGACTAGCAACTCCAATGAGCAGTTCTTC
CASSPPGTSNSNEQFF
>.|.|TRBV9|TRBJ2-3
TGTGCCAGCAGCGTAGTTACGGGAGATACGCAGTATTTT
CASSVVTGDTQYF
>.|.|TRBV11-3|TRBJ1-2
TGTGCCAGCAGCCCACAACAGGAAAACTATGGCTACACCTTC
CASSPQQENYGYTF
>.|.|TRBV4-2|TRBJ1-1
TGTGCCAGCAGCCAAGGGCTGGGAACTTCGAACACTGAAGCTTTCTTT
CASSQGLGTSNTEAFF
>.|.|TRBV5-5|TRBJ1-2
TGTGCCAGCAGCAAGGCCCCCCGAGGCAGGGGAGCCTATGGCTACACCTTC
CASSKAPRGRGAYGYTF
>.|TRBD2|TRBV9|TRBJ2-7
TGTGCCAGCAGCCGGACTAGCGGGAGAGGGTACGAGCAGTACTTC
CASSRTSGRGYEQYF
>.|.|TRBV19|TRBJ1-5
TGTGCCAGTAGTATGGGCCTGGGTGGCAATCAGCCCCAGCATTTT
CASSMGLGGNQPQHF
>.|.|TRBV2|TRBJ1-2
TGTGCCAGCAGCGATGTAGCGATCTTAGGCTACACCTTC
CASSDVAILGYTF
>.|.|TRBV10-1|TRBJ2-1
TGCGCCAGCAGTACCAGGAGTGGTGAGCAGTTCTTC
CASSTRSGEQFF
>.|TRBD2|TRBV7-7|TRBJ2-2
TGTGCCAGCAGCTACCGCCGGGTAGCGGGAGGAAACACCGGGGAGCTGTTTTTT
CASSYRRVAGGNTGELFF
>.|TRBD2|TRBV28|TRBJ2-1
TGTGCCAGCAGTTCCGGCCCCTTAGGGCGGGAGAGATACAATGAGCAGTTCTTC
CASSSGPLGRERYNEQFF
>once|TRBD2|TRBV3-1/TRBV3-2|TRBJ2-3
TGTGCCAGCAGCCAACCCGGGACTAGCGGCGGTACAGATACGCAGTATTTT
CASSQPGTSGGTDTQYF